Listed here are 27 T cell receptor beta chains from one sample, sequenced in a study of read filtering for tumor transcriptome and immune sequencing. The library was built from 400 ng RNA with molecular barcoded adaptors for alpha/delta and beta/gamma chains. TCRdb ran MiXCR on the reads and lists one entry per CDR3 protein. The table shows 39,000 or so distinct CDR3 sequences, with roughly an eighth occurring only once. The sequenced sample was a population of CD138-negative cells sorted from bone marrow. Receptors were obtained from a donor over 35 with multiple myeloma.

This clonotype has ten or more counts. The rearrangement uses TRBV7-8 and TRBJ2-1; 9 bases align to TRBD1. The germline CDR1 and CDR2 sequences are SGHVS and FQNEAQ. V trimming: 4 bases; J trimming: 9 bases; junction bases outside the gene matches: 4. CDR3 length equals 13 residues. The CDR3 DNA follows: TGTGCCAGCAGCTCCAGGACAGGGGTTGAGCAGTTCTTC. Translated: CASSSRTGVEQFF.

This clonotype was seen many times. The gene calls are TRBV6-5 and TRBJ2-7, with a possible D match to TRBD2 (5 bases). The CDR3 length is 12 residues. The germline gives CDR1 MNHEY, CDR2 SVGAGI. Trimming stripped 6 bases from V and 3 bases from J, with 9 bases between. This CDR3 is CASSRGYYEQYF. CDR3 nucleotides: TGTGCCAGCAGCCGGGGTTACTACGAGCAGTACTTC.

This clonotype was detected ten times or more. The CDR3 is CASSWTSGLAAYEQYF. The DNA for the CDR3 is TGCGCCAGCAGCTGGACCAGCGGACTAGCGGCCTACGAGCAGTACTTC. The V call is TRBV5-1, the J call TRBJ2-7, with TRBD2 matching over 10 bases. Trimming at V came to 3 bases and at J to 2 bases, leaving 8 bases not matched to a gene. Germline V gives CDR1 SGHRS, CDR2 YFSETQ. The CDR3 covers 16 residues.

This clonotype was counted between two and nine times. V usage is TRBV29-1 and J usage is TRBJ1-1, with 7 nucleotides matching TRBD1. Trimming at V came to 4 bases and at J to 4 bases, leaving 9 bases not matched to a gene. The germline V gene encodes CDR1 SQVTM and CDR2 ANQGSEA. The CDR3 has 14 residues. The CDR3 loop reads CSVGWRGLSTEAFF. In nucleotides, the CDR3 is TGCAGCGTTGGCTGGAGGGGGCTAAGCACTGAAGCTTTCTTT.

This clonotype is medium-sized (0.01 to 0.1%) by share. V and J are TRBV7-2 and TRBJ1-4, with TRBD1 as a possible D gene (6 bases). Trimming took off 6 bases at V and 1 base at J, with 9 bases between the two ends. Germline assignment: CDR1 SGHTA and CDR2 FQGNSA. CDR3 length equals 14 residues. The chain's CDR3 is CASRKGGTNEKLFF. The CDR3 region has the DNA TGTGCCAGCAGGAAGGGGGGAACTAATGAAAAACTGTTTTTT.

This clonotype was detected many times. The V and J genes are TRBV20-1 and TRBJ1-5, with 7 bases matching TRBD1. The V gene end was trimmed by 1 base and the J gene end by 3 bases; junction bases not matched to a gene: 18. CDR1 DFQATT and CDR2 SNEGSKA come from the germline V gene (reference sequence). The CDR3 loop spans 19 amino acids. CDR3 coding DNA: TGCAGTGCTAGAGGATATTTGGGACAGAGAAGTTTCTTCAATCAGCCCCAGCATTTT. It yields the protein CSARGYLGQRSFFNQPQHF.

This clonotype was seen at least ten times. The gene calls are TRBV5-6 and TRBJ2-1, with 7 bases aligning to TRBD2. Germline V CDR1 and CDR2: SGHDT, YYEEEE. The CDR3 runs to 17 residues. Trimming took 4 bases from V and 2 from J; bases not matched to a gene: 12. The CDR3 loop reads CASSRGFAGRAYNEQFF. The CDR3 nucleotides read TGTGCCAGCAGCCGTGGGTTTGCGGGGAGGGCCTACAATGAGCAGTTCTTC.

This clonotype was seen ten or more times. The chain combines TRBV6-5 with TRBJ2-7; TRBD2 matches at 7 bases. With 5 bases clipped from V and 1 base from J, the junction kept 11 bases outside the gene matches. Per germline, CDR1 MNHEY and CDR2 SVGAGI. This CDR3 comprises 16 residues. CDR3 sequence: CASSPPGRRGSYEQYF. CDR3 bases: TGTGCCAGCAGTCCCCCAGGTCGGCGGGGGTCCTACGAGCAGTACTTC.

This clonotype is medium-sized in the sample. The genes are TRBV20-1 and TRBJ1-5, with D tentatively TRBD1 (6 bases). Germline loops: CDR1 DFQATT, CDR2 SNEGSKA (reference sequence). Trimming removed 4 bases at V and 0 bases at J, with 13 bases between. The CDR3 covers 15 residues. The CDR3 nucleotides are TGCAGTGCTAAAGGGGGTACCTTTAGCAATCAGCCCCAGCATTTT. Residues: CSAKGGTFSNQPQHF.

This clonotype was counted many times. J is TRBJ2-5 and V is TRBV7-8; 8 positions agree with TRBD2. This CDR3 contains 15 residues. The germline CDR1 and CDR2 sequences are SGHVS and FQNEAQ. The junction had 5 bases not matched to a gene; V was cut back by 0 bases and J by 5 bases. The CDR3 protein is CASSLARGAGETQYF. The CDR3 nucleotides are TGTGCCAGCAGCTTAGCGCGGGGGGCTGGGGAGACCCAGTACTTC. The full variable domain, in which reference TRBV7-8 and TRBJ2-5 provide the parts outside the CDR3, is GAGVSQSPRYKVAKRGQDVALRCDPISGHVSLFWYQQALGQGPEFLTYFQNEAQLDKSGLPSDRFFAERPEGSVSTLKIQRTQQEDSAVYLCASSLARGAGETQYFGPGTRLLVL.

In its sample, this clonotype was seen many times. The CDR3 DNA sequence: TGCAGCGTTGAACGTCCAGATACGCAGTATTTT. It specifies CSVERPDTQYF. This rearrangement joins TRBV29-1 to TRBJ2-3, with D hard to call. Trimming cost V 2 bases and J 4 bases, with 4 bases left between them. Looked up from germline, CDR1 is SQVTM and CDR2 is ANQGSEA. This CDR3 is 11 amino acids long.

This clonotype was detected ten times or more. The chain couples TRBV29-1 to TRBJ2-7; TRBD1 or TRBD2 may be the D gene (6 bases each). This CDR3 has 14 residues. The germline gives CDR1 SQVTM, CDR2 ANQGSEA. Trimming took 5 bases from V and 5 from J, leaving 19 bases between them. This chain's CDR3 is CSVSGGSRYNEQYF. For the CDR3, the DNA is TGCAGCGTTTCCGGGGGCTCAAGGTATAACGAGCAGTACTTC.

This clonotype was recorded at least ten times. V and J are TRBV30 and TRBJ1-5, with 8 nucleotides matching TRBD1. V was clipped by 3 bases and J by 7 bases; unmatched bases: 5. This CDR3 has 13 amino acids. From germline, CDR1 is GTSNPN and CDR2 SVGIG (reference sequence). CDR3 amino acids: CAWSRTGHQPQHF. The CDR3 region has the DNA TGTGCCTGGAGCAGGACAGGGCACCAGCCCCAGCATTTT.

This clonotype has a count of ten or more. The CDR3 region has the DNA TGTGCCAGCAGCTTCCAAACCACTGAAGCTTTCTTT. Translation: CASSFQTTEAFF. The rearrangement joins TRBV5-6 to TRBJ1-1; no clear D gene. The ends were cut back, 2 bases at V and 4 bases at J, with 6 bases in the middle. Germline lookup yields CDR1 SGHDT and CDR2 YYEEEE. This CDR3 is built from 12 residues.

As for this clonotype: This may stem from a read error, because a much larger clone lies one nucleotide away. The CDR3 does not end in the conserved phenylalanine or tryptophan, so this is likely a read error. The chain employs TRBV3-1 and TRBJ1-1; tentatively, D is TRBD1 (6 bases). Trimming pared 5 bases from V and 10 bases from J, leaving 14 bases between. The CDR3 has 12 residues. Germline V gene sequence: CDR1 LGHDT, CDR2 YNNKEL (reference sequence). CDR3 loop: CASSDGQGRAFL. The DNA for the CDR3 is TGTGCCAGCAGCGACGGCCAGGGGAGAGCTTTCCTT.

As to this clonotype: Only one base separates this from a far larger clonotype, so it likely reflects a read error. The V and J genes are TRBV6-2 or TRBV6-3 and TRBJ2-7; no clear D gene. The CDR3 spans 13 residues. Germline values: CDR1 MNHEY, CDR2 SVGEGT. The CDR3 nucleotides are TGTGCCAGCAGTAGCAGGCGAGCTTACGGGCAGTACTTC. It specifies CASSSRRAYGQYF.

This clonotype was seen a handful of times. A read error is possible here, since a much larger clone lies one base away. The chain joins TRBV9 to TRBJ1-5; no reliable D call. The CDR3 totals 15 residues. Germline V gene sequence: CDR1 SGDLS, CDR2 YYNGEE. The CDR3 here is CASSVAPDSKQPQHF. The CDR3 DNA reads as TGTGCCAGCAGCGTAGCCCCGGATAGCAAACAGCCCCAGCATTTT.

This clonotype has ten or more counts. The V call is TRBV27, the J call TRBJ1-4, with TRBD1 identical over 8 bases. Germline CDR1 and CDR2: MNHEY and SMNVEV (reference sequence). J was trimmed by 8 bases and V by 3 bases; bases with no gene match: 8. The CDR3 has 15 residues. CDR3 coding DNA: TGTGCCAGCAGTTTCCGGACAGGGAGAACCGAAAAACTGTTTTTT. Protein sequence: CASSFRTGRTEKLFF.

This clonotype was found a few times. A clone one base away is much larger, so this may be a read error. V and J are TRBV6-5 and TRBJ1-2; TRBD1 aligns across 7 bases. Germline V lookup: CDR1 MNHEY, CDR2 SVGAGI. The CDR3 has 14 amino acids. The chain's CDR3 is CDSRFGTVLYGYTF. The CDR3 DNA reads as TGTGACAGCAGGTTCGGGACAGTCCTCTATGGCTACACCTTC.

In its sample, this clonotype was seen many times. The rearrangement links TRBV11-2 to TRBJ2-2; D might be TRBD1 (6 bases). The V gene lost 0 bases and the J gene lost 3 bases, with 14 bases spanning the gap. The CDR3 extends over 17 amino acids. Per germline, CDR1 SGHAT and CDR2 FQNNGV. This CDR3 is CASSLDPTQGYTGELFF. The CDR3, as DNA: TGTGCCAGCAGCTTAGATCCGACACAGGGATACACCGGGGAGCTGTTTTTT.

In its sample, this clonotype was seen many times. CDR3 sequence (DNA): TGTGCCAGCAGTCTGGGGACTAGCGGATACAATGAGCAGTTCTTC. Translation gives CASSLGTSGYNEQFF. The chain is built from TRBV6-2 or TRBV6-3 and TRBJ2-1; TRBD2 matches 11 bases. The CDR3 loop spans 15 amino acids. V gave up 5 bases and J gave up 4 bases; unmatched junction bases: 4. The germline V gene has CDR1 MNHEY and CDR2 SVGEGT.

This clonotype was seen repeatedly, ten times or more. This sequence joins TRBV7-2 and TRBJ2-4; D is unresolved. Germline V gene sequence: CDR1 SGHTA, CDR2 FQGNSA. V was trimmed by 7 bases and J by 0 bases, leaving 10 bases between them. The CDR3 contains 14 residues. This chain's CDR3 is CASTEILAKNIQYF. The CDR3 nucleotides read TGTGCCAGCACGGAAATACTAGCCAAAAACATTCAGTACTTC.

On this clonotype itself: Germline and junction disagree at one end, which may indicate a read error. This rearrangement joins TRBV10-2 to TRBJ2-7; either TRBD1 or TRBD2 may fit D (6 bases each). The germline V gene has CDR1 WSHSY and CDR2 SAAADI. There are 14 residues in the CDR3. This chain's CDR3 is CASGESGAFSEQYF. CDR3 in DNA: TGCGCCAGCGGTGAGTCGGGGGCTTTTAGCGAGCAGTACTTC.

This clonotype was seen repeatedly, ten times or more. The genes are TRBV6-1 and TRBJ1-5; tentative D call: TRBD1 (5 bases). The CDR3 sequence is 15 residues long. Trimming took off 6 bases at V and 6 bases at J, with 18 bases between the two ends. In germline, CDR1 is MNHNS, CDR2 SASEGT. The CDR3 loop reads CASSQGAGIGQPQHF. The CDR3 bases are TGTGCCAGCAGCCAAGGGGCAGGGATTGGTCAGCCCCAGCATTTT.

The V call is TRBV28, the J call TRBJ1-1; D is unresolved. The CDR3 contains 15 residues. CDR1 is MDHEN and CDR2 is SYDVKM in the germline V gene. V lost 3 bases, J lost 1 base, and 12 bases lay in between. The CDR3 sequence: CASSFLGRGNTEAFF. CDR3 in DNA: TGTGCCAGCAGTTTCTTAGGACGGGGGAACACTGAAGCTTTCTTT.

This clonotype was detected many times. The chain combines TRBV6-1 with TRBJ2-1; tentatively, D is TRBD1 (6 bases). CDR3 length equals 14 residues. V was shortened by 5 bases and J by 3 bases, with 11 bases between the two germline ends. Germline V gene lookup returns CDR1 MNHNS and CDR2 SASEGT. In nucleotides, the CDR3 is TGTGCCAGCAGTACCTGGACAGACTACAATGAGCAGTTCTTC. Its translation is CASSTWTDYNEQFF.

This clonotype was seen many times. In DNA, the CDR3 is TGTGCCAGCAGCCCTGATTCTGAAGCTTTCTTT. It translates to CASSPDSEAFF. The genes are TRBV25-1 and TRBJ1-1; D gene unclear. The CDR3 is 11 amino acids. In germline, CDR1 is MGHDK, CDR2 SYGVNS. Between the trimmed V and J ends, which lost 6 bases and 6 bases, there was a span of 8 bases.